Shown below are 2 T cell receptor beta chains from a single sample sequenced in a study of CD8+CD57+ T cells in acquired aplastic anemia (dated by TCRdb to 2017 to 2018). Flow cytometry had shown CD8+CD57+ cell expansion in the patients selected for sequencing. TCRdb shows the sequencer as Illumina HiSeq 2000. Profiling of TCR beta VDJ combinations and CDR3 sequences used genomic DNA as the template. TCRdb trimmed public reads at Q25 via fastp, called clones via MiXCR and kept in-frame beta chains. Each record represents a unique CDR3 protein, reported with the most common genes and DNA among its rows. This sample gives hundreds of thousands of distinct CDR3 sequences in total; under 55% of them show up just once. Together, the top ten hold 20% of the sample. The sequenced sample consisted of sorted CD4+, CD8+, or CD8+CD57+ T cells (not recorded which) from PBMCs. These receptors were taken from a human donor with aplastic anemia.

CDR3 loop: CASSQYGTASLRRAQYF. The CDR3 bases are TGCGCCAGCAGCCAGTACGGGACAGCGAGTCTACGGAGGGCCCAGTACTTC. The chain carries TRBV5-1 and TRBJ2-5; possible D gene TRBD1, 7 bases. CDR3 length: 17 amino acids. Germline CDR1 SGHRS, CDR2 YFSETQ. Trimming pared 4 bases from V and 9 bases from J, leaving 28 bases between.

This chain uses TRBV3-1 with TRBJ2-3; D is undetermined. This CDR3 is built from 13 residues. Germline V lookup: CDR1 LGHDT, CDR2 YNNKEL (reference sequence). Deletions cut 1 base from V and 9 bases from J, with 11 bases between. CDR3 region: CASSQVPPHTQYF. Written as DNA, the CDR3 is TGTGCCAGCAGCCAAGTTCCCCCACACACGCAGTATTTT.